This is a list of T cell receptor beta chains from one sample in a study of blood T cell repertoires in COVID-19. Method: immunoSEQ multiplex PCR; TCRdb's copy keeps in-frame clones and lacks some. The sample shows around 150,000 clones, about 86% of them seen only once. The sample taken for sequencing was peripheral blood. These receptors all stem from a woman between 40 and 55 years old with acute or convalescent COVID-19. CDR3s include the opening cysteine and the closing phenylalanine or tryptophan.

TRBJ1-4 | TRBV29-1 | CSVEKRGYEKLFF
TRBJ1-1 | TRBV5-5 | CASSLPWSRGDTEAFF
TRBJ1-6 | TRBV7-9 | CASSPRNSPLHF
TRBJ2-1 | TRBV7-9 | CASSPRTANNEQFF
TRBJ1-1 | TRBV6-2/TRBV6-3 | CASSYSIFQGFGLEAFF
TRBJ1-1 | TRBV12-3/TRBV12-4 | CASSRDRNTEAFF
TRBJ1-2 | TRBV5-4 | CASSRQGEGYGYTF
TRBJ2-1 | TRBV5-4 | CASSFGATPNEQFF
TRBJ2-1 | TRBV19 | CASSINGDSVPFF
TRBJ2-7 | TRBV11-2 | CASRPGTGYTYEQYF
TRBJ1-2 | TRBV25-1 | CASSDGGSWYGYTF
TRBJ2-7 | TRBV5-1 | CASSLGAGNEQYF
TRBJ1-4 | TRBV5-1 | CASSLSGQGGEKLFF
TRBJ1-2 | TRBV10-3 | CAISESSGYGYTF
TRBJ1-4 | TRBV11-2 | CASSLYRGEKLFF
TRBJ2-3 | TRBV7-2 | CASSTGTGSTDTQYF
TRBJ2-5 | TRBV7-7 | CASSLGGGGAYSETQYF
TRBJ1-3 | TRBV5-1 | CASSATGILSGNTIYF
TRBJ1-5 | TRBV7-2 | CASSLQMNQPQHF
TRBJ1-2 | TRBV7-8 | CASSLSPQGDNYGYTF
TRBJ2-1 | TRBV11-3 | CASSLDPSTYNEQFF
TRBJ2-7 | TRBV5-8 | CASSFISGQKLYEQYF
TRBJ1-2 | TRBV5-1 | CASSLSGTVGGYTF
TRBJ1-1 | TRBV7-3 | CASSSQGGTQNTEAFF
TRBJ2-1 | TRBV7-3 | CASSLGQGSEQFF
TRBJ2-7 | TRBV7-8 | CASSQTGGAYEQYF
TRBJ1-6 | TRBV6-2/TRBV6-3 | CASSYNDWNSPLHF
TRBJ2-3 | TRBV3-1/TRBV3-2 | CASSQRGDTQYF
TRBJ2-7 | TRBV6-1 | CASSEGGVTQYF
TRBJ1-6 | TRBV5-4 | CASSRRGRRDNSPLHF
TRBJ2-2 | TRBV5-1 | CASSLRLAGQYTGELFF
TRBJ1-1 | TRBV2 | CASSRSGGGTEAFF
TRBJ1-1 | TRBV6-2/TRBV6-3 | CASSWAVGLENTEAFF
TRBJ1-4 | TRBV16 | CASKSTGGEYEKLFF
TRBJ1-2 | TRBV7-8 | CASSPGQNYGYTF
TRBJ2-1 | TRBV5-1 | CASSTGVNSYNEQFF
TRBJ2-7 | TRBV18 | CASSPPESEQYF
TRBJ2-3 | TRBV30 | CAWSVKGVTQYF
TRBJ1-4 | TRBV2 | CASNLPGRHNEKLFF
TRBJ1-2 | TRBV13 | CASTQEGSNYGYTF
TRBJ1-2 | TRBV9 | CASSWGQAPDGYTF
TRBJ2-1 | TRBV19 | CASSVGPTSPYNEQFF